The rows below give T cell receptor beta chains drawn from one sample of a study of cytotoxic CD8 clonotypes in ibrutinib-treated CLL. Clones were read by immunoSEQ multiplex PCR, and TCRdb kept only the in-frame ones, dropping some. The repertoire holds over 120,000 clones, roughly three quarters seen once, with around 4.9% in the top ten. The sample consisted of PBMCs, taken after 24 months of ibrutinib treatment. All receptors come from a human donor with chronic lymphocytic leukemia. CDR3s include the opening cysteine and the closing phenylalanine or tryptophan. D genes are given only for firm matches. The listing skips clone size in some rows; elsewhere it reads once, few, many or a size class.

DNA,CDR3,D,V,length,size,J
TGCGCCAGCAGCCGGACTAGTCGGGTGGTTGAGCAGTTCTTC,CASSRTSRVVEQFF,TRBD2,TRBV5-1,14,-,TRBJ2-1
TGCGCCAGCAGCCAAGGACAGGGATTTACCGCCGGGGAGCTGTTTTTT,CASSQGQGFTAGELFF,TRBD1,TRBV4-3,16,-,TRBJ2-2
TGTGCCAGCAGCTTAGATGGGGCAGGGGGTGCTGGTGAGACCCAGTACTTC,CASSLDGAGGAGETQYF,TRBD1,TRBV7-3,17,-,TRBJ2-5
TGTGCCACCAGTGGTCTAAGGGGGTCGGGCGGCTACACCTTC,CATSGLRGSGGYTF,-,TRBV15,14,once,TRBJ1-2
TGTGCCAGCAGTGAATTGGGGGCCAACACCGGGGAGCTGTTTTTT,CASSELGANTGELFF,-,TRBV6-1,15,once,TRBJ2-2
TGTGCCAGCAGCCTAGGGGGGCGCAGGGCAGAGACCCAGTACTTC,CASSLGGRRAETQYF,-,TRBV7-8,15,once,TRBJ2-5
TGTGCCAGCAGCCAAGAGTGGGGCTACGAGCAGTACTTC,CASSQEWGYEQYF,-,TRBV7-2,13,-,TRBJ2-7
TGTGCCAGCAGCTTGGGGATCCGGGGGGGAACCTACGAGCAGTACTTC,CASSLGIRGGTYEQYF,TRBD2,TRBV11-2,16,few,TRBJ2-7
TGCGCCAGCAGCCCGCAAGGGACCCATAATGAAAAACTGTTTTTT,CASSPQGTHNEKLFF,-,TRBV4-1,15,-,TRBJ1-4
TGTGCCAGTAGTATGGGGGCGGTCCCCTACGAGCAGTACTTC,CASSMGAVPYEQYF,-,TRBV19,14,few,TRBJ2-7
TGCGCCAGCAGCTCCCTGGGTGATACGCAGTATTTT,CASSSLGDTQYF,-,TRBV7-2,12,-,TRBJ2-3
TGTGCCAGCAGTCGGACCCCCTACGAGCAGTACTTC,CASSRTPYEQYF,-,TRBV6-5,12,-,TRBJ2-7
TGTGCCAGCAGCCCAGGGACGGGGGGCGGTATGGGCACCGGGGAGCTGTTTTTT,CASSPGTGGGMGTGELFF,-,TRBV4-2,18,once,TRBJ2-2
TGTGCCAGCAGCTTAGCGGGAGCGTCTAATGAAAAACTGTTTTTT,CASSLAGASNEKLFF,-,TRBV7-9,15,-,TRBJ1-4
TGTGCCAGCCGGACCAGCTCTGGGGCCAACGTCCTGACTTTC,CASRTSSGANVLTF,-,TRBV6-6,14,-,TRBJ2-6
TGTGCCAGCAGAGCGACCGGGGAGACCCAGTACTTC,CASRATGETQYF,-,TRBV6-1,12,-,TRBJ2-5
TGTGCCAGCAGCTCCCAGGGGGGGGGCACAGATACGCAGTATTTT,CASSSQGGGTDTQYF,-,TRBV11-3,15,-,TRBJ2-3
TGTGCCAGTAGTATTGGGGGACAGGGCGCCTACGAGCAGTACTTC,CASSIGGQGAYEQYF,TRBD1,TRBV19,15,-,TRBJ2-7
TGTGCCAGCAGCTACTCGACAGGGTCGTACGGCTACACCTTC,CASSYSTGSYGYTF,TRBD1,TRBV5-6,14,-,TRBJ1-2
TGTGCCAGCAGCGTAGCTACTAGCGGGCCCCATGAGCAGTTCTTC,CASSVATSGPHEQFF,TRBD2,TRBV9,15,-,TRBJ2-1
TGTGCCAGCAGCTTCCCGGGAGCTCGGGGCATTCAGTACTTC,CASSFPGARGIQYF,-,TRBV11-2,14,-,TRBJ2-4
TGTGCCAGCAGGGAGGGGCCCGGGTTGGCCTCTTTCTTT,CASREGPGLASFF,-,TRBV27,13,-,TRBJ1-1
TGTGCCAGCAGCTTAGGCGAGAGAAACATTCAGTACTTC,CASSLGERNIQYF,-,TRBV11-3,13,-,TRBJ2-4
TGCAGCGTTTGGTCGGGGAACACTGAAGCTTTCTTT,CSVWSGNTEAFF,-,TRBV29-1,12,-,TRBJ1-1
TGCGCCAGCAGCAGTACAGGGGCCAGCTCTGGAAACACCATATATTTT,CASSSTGASSGNTIYF,TRBD1,TRBV5-1,16,-,TRBJ1-3
TGTGCCAGCAGTTTAGCCGGGGCAGGGCGAAACACCATATATTTT,CASSLAGAGRNTIYF,-,TRBV28,15,-,TRBJ1-3
TGTGCCAGCTCACCGCGCAGGGGCGGAAATGAAAAACTGTTTTTT,CASSPRRGGNEKLFF,-,TRBV18,15,-,TRBJ1-4
TGTGCCAGCTCACCAATGGGGACCGGGGAGCTGTTTTTT,CASSPMGTGELFF,-,TRBV18,13,-,TRBJ2-2
TGTGCCAGCAGCCTCCAAGGGGGCAATGAGCAGTTCTTC,CASSLQGGNEQFF,-,TRBV7-2,13,-,TRBJ2-1
TGTGCCAGCAGCCCGGACACCGGGGAGCTGTTTTTT,CASSPDTGELFF,-,TRBV7-3,12,-,TRBJ2-2
TGTGCCTGGAGGGGGGCCAATGAGCAGTTCTTC,CAWRGANEQFF,-,TRBV30,11,-,TRBJ2-1
TGTGCCAGCAGCAATCTGGGGGGGACGACACAGTTCTTC,CASSNLGGTTQFF,TRBD2,TRBV7-2,13,few,TRBJ2-1
TGCGCCAGCAGCTTGGGAGGGACAGTGGCCTACGAGCAGTACTTC,CASSLGGTVAYEQYF,TRBD1,TRBV5-1,15,-,TRBJ2-7
TGTGCCATCAGTGGCGAGTCCCAGCGGCCTACCCCGGAGGGAACAGAGACCCAGTACTTC,CAISGESQRPTPEGTETQYF,-,TRBV10-3,20,-,TRBJ2-5
TGTGCCAGCAGTGGTGGGACATATCAGCCCCAGCATTTT,CASSGGTYQPQHF,-,TRBV27,13,-,TRBJ1-5
TGTGCCAGCTCACCGAGGGGGGGCGCGGGGAACACTGAAGCTTTCTTT,CASSPRGGAGNTEAFF,-,TRBV18,16,-,TRBJ1-1
TGTGCCAGCAGCTTAGGGGACAGCCGCTACCCCTCTGGAAACACCATATATTTT,CASSLGDSRYPSGNTIYF,TRBD1,TRBV11-2,18,many,TRBJ1-3
TGTGCCTGGAGTTGGTCAGTACGGCCAGCGGCTTTCTTT,CAWSWSVRPAAFF,-,TRBV30,13,-,TRBJ1-1
TGCAGTGCTGGCCGGGGGGTGCAGTACTTC,CSAGRGVQYF,TRBD2,TRBV20-1,10,-,TRBJ2-7
TGTGCCAGCAGTTACGATGACAACTACGAGCAGTACTTC,CASSYDDNYEQYF,-,TRBV6-6,13,-,TRBJ2-7
TGCGCCAGCAGAACCGGGACAGCACCCTACGAGCAGTACTTC,CASRTGTAPYEQYF,TRBD1,TRBV5-1,14,-,TRBJ2-7
TGTGCCAGCAGTTACCGCCTGACCTCTGGAAACACCATATATTTT,CASSYRLTSGNTIYF,-,TRBV6-5,15,-,TRBJ1-3
TGTGCCAGCAGTGCCAGACCCAACACCGGGGAGCTGTTTTTT,CASSARPNTGELFF,-,TRBV6-1,14,-,TRBJ2-2
TGCAGCGTTGAAGGCCCCGGGACAGGGCTTGGTACAGATACGCAGTATTTT,CSVEGPGTGLGTDTQYF,TRBD1,TRBV29-1,17,-,TRBJ2-3
TGTGCCAGCACTATATACCGGGACAGTGAAGCTTTCTTT,CASTIYRDSEAFF,TRBD1,TRBV2,13,few,TRBJ1-1
TGTGCCAGCAGTCCCTACAATGAGCAGTTCTTC,CASSPYNEQFF,-,TRBV6-1,11,-,TRBJ2-1
TGCGCCAGCAACGCGGGACAGTTGTATGGCTACACCTTC,CASNAGQLYGYTF,TRBD1,TRBV5-1,13,-,TRBJ1-2
TGTGCCAGCAGTTACTCGACCGGCTCTGGAAACACCATATATTTT,CASSYSTGSGNTIYF,-,TRBV6-5,15,many,TRBJ1-3
TGTGCCAGCATTGAGCAGGGGGCGAACGAGCAGTACTTC,CASIEQGANEQYF,TRBD1,TRBV6-1,13,-,TRBJ2-7
TGTGCCAGCTCACGGGAAAGTGGCAATCAGCCCCAGCATTTT,CASSRESGNQPQHF,-,TRBV18,14,-,TRBJ1-5
TGCGCCAGCAGCTTGCAGGGTGTATTGAATTCACCCCTCCACTTT,CASSLQGVLNSPLHF,-,TRBV5-1,15,-,TRBJ1-6
TGTGCCAGCAGTTTGTTTTTCAATCCGAGCAATCAGCCCCAGCATTTT,CASSLFFNPSNQPQHF,-,TRBV28,16,-,TRBJ1-5